This T cell receptor beta chain was retrieved from a study of blood T cell repertoires in COVID-19 (dated by TCRdb to about 2020). For context, the study as a whole: Samples from collaborators originated in the United States, Italy and Spain and spanned both the acute and convalescent phases of COVID-19. The prospective study material was composed of cDNA or gDNA derived from T cells, B-cell-depleted T cells, or PBMCs. The dataset comprised deeply sampled blood TCRbeta repertoires from subjects exposed to, actively infected with, or recovered from COVID-19. A freely available public database, intended as a resource for researchers studying the immune response to SARS-CoV-2, is where the repertoires were released. The samples were drawn from the first 160 participants of the ongoing ImmuneRACE study and from 1,200 or so subjects provided by 6 global collaborators. Sample metadata almost always included a de-identified subject ID, COVID-19 status, age in years and sex. HLA class I and class II types, where available, came from metadata supplied by the sample provider rather than from assay-based typing.

In the prospective study, participants were roughly 18 to 100 years old, resided in about 25 geographic areas of the United States, and were enrolled through a virtual design. In the prospective study, participants were assigned to cohorts based on the clinical history participants reported in a screening survey and a study questionnaire. Each participant in the prospective study had whole blood, serum and a nasopharyngeal or oropharyngeal swab collected by mobile phlebotomists. Additional blood draws and questionnaires over an approximately two-month period could optionally be provided by prospective study participants. Blood samples from the prospective study were shipped frozen or at room temperature prior to DNA extraction. CDR1 and CDR2 (MDHEN, SYDVKM) derive from the germline V gene. Counted from cysteine to phenylalanine, this CDR3 has 14 amino acids. Here the CDR3 DNA is all that survives: 42 bases in frame from base 1. Germline trimming amounts to 2 bases on V and 3 bases on J, with 0 as the count of junction bases outside the gene matches.

With respect to this clone: Its recognized antigen is unknown. No qualities accompany the bases; no much larger clone lies one base away.

Study-wide findings and limitations: Clinical and demographic metadata were provided uncurated, with the amount varying by source and participant.

The immunoSEQ Assay, a bias-controlled multiplex PCR, was used to amplify TCRbeta CDR3 regions from genomic DNA. The paper's processing steps were these. Within the assay, amplification of reference gene primers was used to estimate how many nucleated cells each sample contained. To quantify the absolute abundance of each unique TCRbeta CDR3 rearrangement, sequence reads were collapsed and filtered. For each sample, productive Simpson clonality was calculated by taking the square root of Simpson's diversity index across productive rearrangements. The clones in this table, taken by TCRdb from immuneACCESS, are in-frame only. Not every clone is retained; where verified, under half of the shortfall comes from an unresolved V gene, and the cause of the rest is unknown. V and J calls and clone size come straight from that table; D and trimming were deduced from the DNA. In all, the sample holds 210,000 or so clones, and 80% of those were seen once. The ten largest clonotypes hold approximately 7.4% of the sample.

The clonotype originates from a woman in her forties with acute COVID-19. The V and J segments used are TRBV28 and TRBJ2-1; 8 middle bases align to TRBD2. The sample comprised PBMCs or T cells enriched from blood (not recorded which). The CDR3 region has the sequence CASSLTSGYNEQFF. The DNA sequence is as follows: TGTGCCAGCAGTTTAACTAGCGGCTACAATGAGCAGTTCTTC.